This is a list of T cell receptor beta chains from one sample in a study of shared clonotypes between healthy human individuals. Clones were read by immunoSEQ multiplex PCR, and TCRdb kept only the in-frame ones, dropping some. The sample yields around 240,000 clones, 60% to 80% seen once. Sample: memory CD4+ T cells sorted from blood. The receptors were sampled from a man aged 25 to 40 in good health. The CDR3 runs from the conserved cysteine through the conserved F or W.

v_gene	CDR3aa
TRBV5-1	CASSLGVADSNEQFF
TRBV7-8	CASSRRERGETQYF
TRBV5-4	CASSLLAGYEQYF
TRBV11-2	CASNPGLDQETQYF
TRBV7-8	CASSLDGSGNEQFF
TRBV7-9	CASSRKLREGNEQFF
TRBV28	CASSGTTYEQYF
TRBV14	CASSQNEGTEAFF
TRBV10-3	CAISDAGDSGANVLTF
TRBV11-3	CASSPSIPGGRDGYTF
TRBV5-6	CASSLDFSYGYTF
TRBV7-6	CASSLVGQGSGANVLTF
TRBV7-1	CASSLETGVGSNQPQHF
TRBV7-3	CASSLGNTGELFF